Following are 8 T cell receptor beta chains from one sample sequenced in a study of T-cell reconstitution after alpha-beta-depleted transplantation in children. This sample's TCRbeta library carried unique molecular identifier barcodes. Each CDR3 protein is one row after TCRdb ran MiXCR on the PCR reads. The sample lists approximately 800,000 distinct CDR3 sequences, approximately 15% seen once, with approximately 5% in the top ten. The source material was PBMCs, mostly from graft donor cells, sampled 360 days after TCRalphabeta/CD19-depleted stem cell transplant. These TCRs come from a male patient under 18 who had a stem cell transplant for acute lymphoblastic leukemia, so the T cells may come from the graft donor.

V usage is TRBV7-3 and J usage is TRBJ1-3; 9 nucleotides agree with TRBD1. The V gene's germline CDR1 is SGHTA and CDR2 FQGTGA. Losses at the gene ends were 2 bases for V and 9 bases for J; bases not matched to a gene: 2. The CDR3 is made up of 13 amino acids. In nucleotides, the CDR3 is TGTGCCAGCAGCTTAGTGGGACAGGGCACCATATATTTT. Its translation: CASSLVGQGTIYF.

V and J are TRBV27 and TRBJ2-2; 8 bases line up with TRBD2. The length of the CDR3 is 13 residues. V trimming: 5 bases; J trimming: 6 bases; junction bases outside the gene matches: 2. The germline V gene encodes CDR1 MNHEY and CDR2 SMNVEV (reference sequence). The CDR3 nucleotides are TGTGCCAGCAGTAAACTAGCGGCCGGGGAGCTGTTTTTT. Translation gives CASSKLAAGELFF.

This sequence joins TRBV2 and TRBJ2-1; D is unclear. V was shortened by 7 bases and J by 3 bases, with 10 bases between the two germline ends. This CDR3 contains 13 residues. Per germline, CDR1 SNHLY and CDR2 FYNNEI. The CDR3 protein is CASMARLYNEQFF. CDR3 DNA sequence: TGTGCCAGCATGGCGAGACTCTACAATGAGCAGTTCTTC.

The genes are TRBV11-2 and TRBJ2-1, with TRBD2 identical over 7 bases. Losses at the gene ends were 1 base for V and 1 base for J; bases not matched to a gene: 4. Germline V gives CDR1 SGHAT, CDR2 FQNNGV. This CDR3 is 16 amino acids long. The CDR3 DNA reads as TGTGCCAGCAGCTTAGTTCGCGGGAGTTCCTACAATGAGCAGTTCTTC. Amino acid sequence: CASSLVRGSSYNEQFF.

The chain combines TRBV5-1 with TRBJ2-2, with 9 nucleotides matching TRBD2. The CDR3 totals 16 residues. Trimming took 2 bases from V and 5 from J; bases not matched to a gene: 7. Germline V gene sequence: CDR1 SGHRS, CDR2 YFSETQ. The CDR3 DNA reads TGCGCCAGCAGCTTCGTAGCGGGAGTGTCTACCGGGGAGCTGTTTTTT. It is translated as CASSFVAGVSTGELFF.

The gene calls are TRBV4-2 and TRBJ2-5; 16 bases map to TRBD2. CDR1 LGHNA and CDR2 YNFKEQ come from the germline V gene. V dropped 4 bases and J dropped 5; count of bases not matched to a gene: 10. This CDR3 is 18 amino acids long. CDR3 coding DNA: TGTGCCAGCAGCCTCCCGGGACTAGCGGGAGGGTCGGGCGAGACCCAGTACTTC. The encoded protein is CASSLPGLAGGSGETQYF.

V usage is TRBV7-3 and J usage is TRBJ2-7, with D possibly matching TRBD1 (5 bases). The CDR3 sequence is 14 residues long. The germline V gene has CDR1 SGHTA and CDR2 FQGTGA. The V end lost 2 bases, the J end lost 3 bases, and 11 bases lay between the germline ends. The CDR3 sequence: CASSLYPRGYEQYF. In nucleotides, the CDR3 is TGTGCCAGCAGCTTATACCCTAGGGGCTACGAGCAGTACTTC.

The CDR3 DNA follows: TGTGCCAGCAGTGAAATAGCGTACCAAGAGACCCAGTACTTC. It codes for CASSEIAYQETQYF. The rearrangement joins TRBV2 to TRBJ2-5; perhaps TRBD2 as D (5 bases). The V gene lost 2 bases and the J gene lost 0 bases, with 7 bases spanning the gap. Germline values: CDR1 SNHLY, CDR2 FYNNEI. The CDR3 contains 14 residues.